This entry describes one TCR beta chain. From the 5' RACE reads, TCRdb lists one entry per CDR3 protein and no DNA. There are about 260,000 distinct CDR3 sequences in the sample, with approximately 0.39% held by the top ten. The entry originates in a study of T cells expressing NK-cell markers. The source material was blood T cells: a sorted CD56 or NKG2C T cell subset, CD4+ or CD8+ T cells, or bulk PBMC T cells (not recorded which). This clonotype was obtained from a man younger than 35 in good health.

The CDR3 here is CASKAGLAADEQFF. The V and J genes are TRBV10-2 and TRBJ2-1; TCRdb proposes TRBD2, but this gene call is untestable without DNA. The CDR3 is 14 amino acids. Germline CDR1 is WSHSY and CDR2 is SAAADI.